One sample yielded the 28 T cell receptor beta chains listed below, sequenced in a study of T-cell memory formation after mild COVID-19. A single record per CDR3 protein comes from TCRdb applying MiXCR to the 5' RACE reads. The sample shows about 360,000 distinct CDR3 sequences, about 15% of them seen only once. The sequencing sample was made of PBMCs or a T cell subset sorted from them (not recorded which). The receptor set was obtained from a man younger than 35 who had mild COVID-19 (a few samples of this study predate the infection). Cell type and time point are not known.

As DNA, the CDR3 is TGTGCCAGTAGTATGGGCCGGAGGGAGACCCAGTACTTC. It is translated as CASSMGRRETQYF. This rearrangement joins TRBV19 to TRBJ2-5, with D possibly TRBD2 on 5 matching bases. The V gene's germline CDR1 is LNHDA and CDR2 SQIVND (reference sequence). Trimming stripped 3 bases from V and 5 bases from J, with 10 bases between. The CDR3 is 13 residues long.

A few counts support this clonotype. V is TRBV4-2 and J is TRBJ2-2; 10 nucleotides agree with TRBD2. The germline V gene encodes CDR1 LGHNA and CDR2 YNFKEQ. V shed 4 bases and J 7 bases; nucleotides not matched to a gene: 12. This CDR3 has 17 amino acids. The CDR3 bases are TGTGCCAGCAGCCCCCGACTAGCGGGCCCCTCGGTCGGGGAGCTGTTTTTT. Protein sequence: CASSPRLAGPSVGELFF.

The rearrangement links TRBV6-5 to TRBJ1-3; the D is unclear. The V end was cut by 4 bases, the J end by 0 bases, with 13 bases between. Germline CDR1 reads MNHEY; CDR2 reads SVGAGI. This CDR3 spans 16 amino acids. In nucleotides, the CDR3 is TGTGCCAGCAGTTTAGTAGGGTTCGCCTCTGGAAACACCATATATTTT. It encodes CASSLVGFASGNTIYF.

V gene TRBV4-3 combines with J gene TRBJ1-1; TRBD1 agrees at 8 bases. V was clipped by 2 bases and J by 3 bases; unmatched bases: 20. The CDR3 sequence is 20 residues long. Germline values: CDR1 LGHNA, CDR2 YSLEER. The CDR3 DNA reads TGCGCCAGCAGCCAACGAATCGGACAGGGTGTTTCTTTTCCGGACACTGAAGCTTTCTTT. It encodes CASSQRIGQGVSFPDTEAFF.

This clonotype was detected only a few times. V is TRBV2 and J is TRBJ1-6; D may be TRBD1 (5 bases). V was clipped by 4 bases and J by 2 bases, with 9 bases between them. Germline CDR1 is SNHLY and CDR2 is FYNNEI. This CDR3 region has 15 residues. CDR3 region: CASSAGGTYNSPLHF. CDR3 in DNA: TGTGCCAGCAGTGCGGGGGGGACCTATAATTCACCCCTCCACTTT.

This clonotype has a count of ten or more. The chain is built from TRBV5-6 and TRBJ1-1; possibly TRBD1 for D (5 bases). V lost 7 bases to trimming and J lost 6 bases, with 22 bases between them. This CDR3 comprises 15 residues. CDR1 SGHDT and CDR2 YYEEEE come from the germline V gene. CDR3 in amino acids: CASLEGYGTPAEAFF. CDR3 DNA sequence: TGTGCCAGCTTGGAAGGGTACGGGACGCCGGCTGAAGCTTTCTTT.

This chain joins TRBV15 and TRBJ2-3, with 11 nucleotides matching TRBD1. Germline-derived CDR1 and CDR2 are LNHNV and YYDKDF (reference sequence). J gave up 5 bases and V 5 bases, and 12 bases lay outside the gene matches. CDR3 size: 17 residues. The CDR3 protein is CATSRYLGQGAGDTQYF. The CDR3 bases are TGTGCCACCAGCCGATACCTTGGACAGGGGGCCGGAGATACGCAGTATTTT.

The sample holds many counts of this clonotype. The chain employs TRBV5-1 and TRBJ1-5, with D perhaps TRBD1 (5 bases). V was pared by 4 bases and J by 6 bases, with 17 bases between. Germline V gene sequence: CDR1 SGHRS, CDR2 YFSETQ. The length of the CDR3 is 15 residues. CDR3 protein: CASSPIGAAFQPQHF. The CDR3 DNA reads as TGCGCCAGCAGCCCGATCGGGGCAGCTTTTCAGCCCCAGCATTTT.

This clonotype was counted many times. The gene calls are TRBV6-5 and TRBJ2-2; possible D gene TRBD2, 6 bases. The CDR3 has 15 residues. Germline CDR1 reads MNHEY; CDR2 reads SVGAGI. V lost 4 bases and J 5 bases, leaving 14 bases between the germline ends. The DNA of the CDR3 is TGTGCCAGCAGTTTTCGACTAGAAGGGACCGGGGAGCTGTTTTTT. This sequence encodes CASSFRLEGTGELFF.

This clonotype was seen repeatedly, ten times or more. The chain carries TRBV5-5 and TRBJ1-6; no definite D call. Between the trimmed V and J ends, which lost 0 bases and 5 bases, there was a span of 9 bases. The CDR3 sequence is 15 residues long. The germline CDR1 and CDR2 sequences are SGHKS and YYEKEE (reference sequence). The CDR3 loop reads CASSLEQIHNSPLHF. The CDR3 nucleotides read TGTGCCAGCAGCTTGGAACAGATACATAATTCACCCCTCCACTTT.

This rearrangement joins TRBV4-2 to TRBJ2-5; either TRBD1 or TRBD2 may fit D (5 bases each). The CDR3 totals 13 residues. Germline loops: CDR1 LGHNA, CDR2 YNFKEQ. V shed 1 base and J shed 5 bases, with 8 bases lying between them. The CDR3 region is CASSQGGIETQYF. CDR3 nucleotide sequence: TGTGCCAGCAGCCAAGGGGGGATTGAGACCCAGTACTTC.

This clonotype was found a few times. The CDR3, as DNA: TGCAGTGCCAGAAGACAGGCTTACCAGGGCTACGAGCAGTACTTC. Its protein product is CSARRQAYQGYEQYF. The gene calls are TRBV20-1 and TRBJ2-7, with D possibly being TRBD1 (6 bases). CDR1 DFQATT and CDR2 SNEGSKA come from the germline V gene (reference sequence). V was cut by 6 bases and J by 3 bases, with 21 bases left in between. This CDR3 has 15 amino acids.

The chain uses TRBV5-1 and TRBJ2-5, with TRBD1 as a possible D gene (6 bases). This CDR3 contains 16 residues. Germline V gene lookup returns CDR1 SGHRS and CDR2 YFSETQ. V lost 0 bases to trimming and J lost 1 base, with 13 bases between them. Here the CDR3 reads CASSLGGTGSQETQYF. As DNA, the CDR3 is TGCGCCAGCAGCTTGGGTGGAACAGGGAGCCAAGAGACCCAGTACTTC.

In DNA form, the CDR3 reads TGTGCCAGCAGCCAAGATGGGGGTAACATGTTCATGGAGCAGTTCTTC. This encodes CASSQDGGNMFMEQFF. The chain is built from TRBV4-2 and TRBJ2-1; the D gene could be TRBD1 or TRBD2 (5 bases each). The CDR3 covers 16 residues. The V gene's germline CDR1 is LGHNA and CDR2 YNFKEQ. Trimming pared 0 bases from V and 10 bases from J, leaving 19 bases between.

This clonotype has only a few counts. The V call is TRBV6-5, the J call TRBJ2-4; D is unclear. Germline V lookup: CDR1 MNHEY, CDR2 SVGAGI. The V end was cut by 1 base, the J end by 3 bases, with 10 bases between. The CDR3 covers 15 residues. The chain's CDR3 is CASSYYWFGKNIQYF. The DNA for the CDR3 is TGTGCCAGCAGTTACTATTGGTTCGGCAAAAACATTCAGTACTTC.

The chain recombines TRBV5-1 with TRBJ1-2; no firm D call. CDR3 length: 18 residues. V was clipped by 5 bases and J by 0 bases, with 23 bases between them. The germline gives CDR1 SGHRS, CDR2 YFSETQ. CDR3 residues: CASRPLYSGPGSNYGYTF. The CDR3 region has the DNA TGCGCCAGCAGACCTTTGTACTCTGGACCCGGCTCTAACTATGGCTACACCTTC. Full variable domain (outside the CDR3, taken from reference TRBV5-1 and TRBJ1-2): KAGVTQTPRYLIKTRGQQVTLSCSPISGHRSVSWYQQTPGQGLQFLFEYFSETQRNKGNFPGRFSGRQFSNSRSEMNVSTLELGDSALYLCASRPLYSGPGSNYGYTFGSGTRLTVV.

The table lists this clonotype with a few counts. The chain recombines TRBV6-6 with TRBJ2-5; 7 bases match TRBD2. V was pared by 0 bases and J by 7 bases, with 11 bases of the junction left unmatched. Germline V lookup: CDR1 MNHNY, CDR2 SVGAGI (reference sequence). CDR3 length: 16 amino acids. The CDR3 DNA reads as TGTGCCAGCAGTTACTCTAACGAGCGGGATCGGGGGACCCAGTACTTC. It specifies CASSYSNERDRGTQYF.

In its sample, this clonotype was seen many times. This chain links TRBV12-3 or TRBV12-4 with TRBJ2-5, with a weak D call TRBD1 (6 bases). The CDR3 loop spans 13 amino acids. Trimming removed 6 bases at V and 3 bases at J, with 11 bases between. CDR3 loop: CASRTGFEETQYF. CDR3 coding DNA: TGTGCCAGCAGAACAGGGTTCGAAGAGACCCAGTACTTC.

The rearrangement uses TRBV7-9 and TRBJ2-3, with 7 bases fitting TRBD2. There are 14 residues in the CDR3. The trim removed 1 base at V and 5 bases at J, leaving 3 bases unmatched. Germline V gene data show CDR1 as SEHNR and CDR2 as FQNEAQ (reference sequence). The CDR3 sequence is CASSLDGGEDTQYF. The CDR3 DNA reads TGTGCCAGCAGCTTAGATGGGGGGGAAGATACGCAGTATTTT. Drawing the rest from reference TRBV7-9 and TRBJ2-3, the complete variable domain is DTGVSQNPRHKITKRGQNVTFRCDPISEHNRLYWYRQTLGQGPEFLTYFQNEAQLEKSRLLSDRFSAERPKGSFSTLEIQRTEQGDSAMYLCASSLDGGEDTQYFGPGTRLTVL.

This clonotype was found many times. Here the CDR3 reads CASSLEGLGTEAFF. The CDR3 DNA is TGTGCCAGCAGTTTAGAGGGCCTAGGGACTGAAGCTTTCTTT. The V call is TRBV12-3 or TRBV12-4, the J call TRBJ1-1; the D is unclear. CDR3 length equals 14 residues. Between the trimmed V and J ends, which lost 1 base and 5 bases, there was a span of 11 bases.

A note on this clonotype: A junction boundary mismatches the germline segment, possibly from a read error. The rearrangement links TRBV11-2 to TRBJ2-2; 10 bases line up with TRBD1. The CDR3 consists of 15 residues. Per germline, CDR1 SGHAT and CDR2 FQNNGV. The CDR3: CASSLDRGSTGELIF. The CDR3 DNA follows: TGTGCCAGCAGTTTGGACAGGGGGAGCACCGGGGAGCTGATTTTT.

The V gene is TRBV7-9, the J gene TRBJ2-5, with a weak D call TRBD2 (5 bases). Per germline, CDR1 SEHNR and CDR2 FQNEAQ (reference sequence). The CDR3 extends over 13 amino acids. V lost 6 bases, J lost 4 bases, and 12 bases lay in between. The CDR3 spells CASRSGSRETQYF. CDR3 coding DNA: TGTGCCAGCAGGTCGGGGAGCCGAGAGACCCAGTACTTC.

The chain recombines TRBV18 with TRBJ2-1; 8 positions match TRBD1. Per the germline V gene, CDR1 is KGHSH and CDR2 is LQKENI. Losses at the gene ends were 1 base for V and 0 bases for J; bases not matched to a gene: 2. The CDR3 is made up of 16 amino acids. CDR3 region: CASSPLGTGSYNEQFF. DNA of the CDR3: TGTGCCAGCTCACCACTGGGGACAGGCTCCTACAATGAGCAGTTCTTC.

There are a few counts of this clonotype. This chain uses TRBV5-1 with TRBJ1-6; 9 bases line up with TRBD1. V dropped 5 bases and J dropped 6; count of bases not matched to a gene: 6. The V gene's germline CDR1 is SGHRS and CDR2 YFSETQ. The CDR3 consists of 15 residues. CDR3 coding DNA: TGCGCCAGCAGTTACACAGGGGGCTTTAATTCACCCCTCCACTTT. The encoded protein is CASSYTGGFNSPLHF.

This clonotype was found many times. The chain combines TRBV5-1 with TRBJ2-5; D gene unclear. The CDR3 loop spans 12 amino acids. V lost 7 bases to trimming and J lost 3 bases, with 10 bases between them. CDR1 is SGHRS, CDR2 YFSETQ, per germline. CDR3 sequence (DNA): TGCGCCAGCCCCTATATTGAAGAGACCCAGTACTTC. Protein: CASPYIEETQYF.

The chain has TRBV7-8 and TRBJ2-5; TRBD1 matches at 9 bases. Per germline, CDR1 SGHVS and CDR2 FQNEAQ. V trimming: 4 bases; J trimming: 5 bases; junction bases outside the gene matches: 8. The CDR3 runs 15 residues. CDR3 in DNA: TGTGCCAGCAGCTCCCGGGACAGGGAGTACGAGACCCAGTACTTC. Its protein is CASSSRDREYETQYF.

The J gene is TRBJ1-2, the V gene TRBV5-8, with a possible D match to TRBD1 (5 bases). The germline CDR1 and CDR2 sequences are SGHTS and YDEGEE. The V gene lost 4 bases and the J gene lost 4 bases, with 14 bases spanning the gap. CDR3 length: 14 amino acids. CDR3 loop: CASSPRGISYGYTF. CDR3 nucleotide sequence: TGTGCCAGCAGCCCACGGGGGATTTCCTATGGCTACACCTTC.

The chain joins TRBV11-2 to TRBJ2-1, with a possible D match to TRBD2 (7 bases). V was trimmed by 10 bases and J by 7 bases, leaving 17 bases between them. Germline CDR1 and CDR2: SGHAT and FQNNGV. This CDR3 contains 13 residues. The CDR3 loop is CATREGVGNEQFF. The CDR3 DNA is TGTGCCACAAGGGAGGGGGTTGGGAATGAGCAGTTCTTC.